This T cell receptor (beta chain) is from a study of CD8 T cells in Susac syndrome. Looked up from germline, CDR1 is LNHNV and CDR2 is YYDKDF (reference sequence). The CDR3 contains 12 residues. V was cut by 0 bases and J by 3 bases, with 3 bases left in between. Reverse transcription of about 0.5 to 1 ug RNA was carried out with random hexamers. Each CDR3 protein gets one entry after TCRdb re-called the immunoSEQ multiplex PCR reads with MiXCR. The table has approximately 100,000 distinct CDR3 sequences, over 90% seen once. V usage is TRBV15 and J usage is TRBJ2-7; unclear D gene. Specimen: CD4+ T cells from PBMCs. This TCR was sampled from a human donor in good health. Written as DNA, the CDR3 is TGTGCCACCAGCAGAGATCTCTACGAGCAGTACTTC. Amino acids: CATSRDLYEQYF.